This TCR beta chain was found in a study of blood T cell repertoires in COVID-19. Study summary: The United States, Italy and Spain provided the acute and convalescent COVID-19 samples. The cDNA or gDNA used as material had been derived from T cells, B-cell-depleted T cells, or PBMCs.

Exposed volunteers were people who met a COVID-19 case within 2 weeks before study entry. This clone was detected once. This CDR3 contains 15 residues. Unmatched junction bases numbered 6, after V lost 5 bases and J lost 4 bases. Germline V gene lookup returns CDR1 SGHDN and CDR2 FVKESK. Generated by immunoSEQ multiplex PCR, the TCRdb table keeps only in-frame clones and is missing some. The repertoire has fewer than 350,000 clones, roughly 86% of them found once; the top ten carry approximately 0.97%. The V call is TRBV14, the J call TRBJ2-3; 10 bases match TRBD2. The source is a woman aged 25 to 39 who had been exposed to COVID-19. Sample: PBMCs or T cells enriched from blood (not recorded which). The CDR3 region is CASSYLTSGSDTQYF. The CDR3 nucleotides read TGTGCCAGCAGCTATCTGACTAGCGGGTCAGATACGCAGTATTTT.